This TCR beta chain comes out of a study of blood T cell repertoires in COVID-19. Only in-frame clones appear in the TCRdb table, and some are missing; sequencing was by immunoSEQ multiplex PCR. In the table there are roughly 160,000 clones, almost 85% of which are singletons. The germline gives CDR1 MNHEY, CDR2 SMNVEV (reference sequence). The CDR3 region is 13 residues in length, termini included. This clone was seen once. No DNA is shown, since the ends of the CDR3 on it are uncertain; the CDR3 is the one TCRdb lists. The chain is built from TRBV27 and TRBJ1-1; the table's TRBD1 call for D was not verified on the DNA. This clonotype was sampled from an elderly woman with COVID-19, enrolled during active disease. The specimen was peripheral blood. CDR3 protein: CASSFLADTEAFF.